This TCR beta chain stems from a study of blood T cell repertoires in COVID-19. The assay was immunoSEQ multiplex PCR, and TCRdb's table has in-frame clones only and misses some. The repertoire includes about 250,000 clones, about nine tenths of them detected once, and just over 2.5% sits in the top ten. Source material: PBMCs or T cells enriched from blood (not recorded which). This TCR was recovered from a woman in her 30s with acute COVID-19.

DNA of the CDR3: TGTGCCAGCAGAAGGACAGGGGTGAACACTGAAGCTTTCTTT. This codes for CASRRTGVNTEAFF. This rearrangement joins TRBV6-5 to TRBJ1-1; 9 nucleotides line up with TRBD1. Germline loops: CDR1 MNHEY, CDR2 SVGAGI. CDR3 length: 14 amino acids. The V and J ends lost 6 bases and 0 bases, in that order; junction bases with no gene match: 2.